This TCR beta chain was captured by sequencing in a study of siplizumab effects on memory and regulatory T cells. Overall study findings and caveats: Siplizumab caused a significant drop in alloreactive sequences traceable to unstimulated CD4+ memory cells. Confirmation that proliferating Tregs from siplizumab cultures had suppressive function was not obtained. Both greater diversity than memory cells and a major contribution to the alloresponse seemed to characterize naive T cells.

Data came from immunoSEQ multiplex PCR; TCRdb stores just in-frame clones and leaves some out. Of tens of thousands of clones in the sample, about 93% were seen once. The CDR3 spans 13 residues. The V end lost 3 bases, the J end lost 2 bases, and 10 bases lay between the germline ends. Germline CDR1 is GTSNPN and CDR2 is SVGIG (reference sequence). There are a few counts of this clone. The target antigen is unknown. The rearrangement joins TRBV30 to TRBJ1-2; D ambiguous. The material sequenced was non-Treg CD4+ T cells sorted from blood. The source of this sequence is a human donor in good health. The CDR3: CAWRRRGNYGYTF. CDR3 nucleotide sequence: TGTGCCTGGAGAAGGCGCGGCAACTATGGCTACACCTTC. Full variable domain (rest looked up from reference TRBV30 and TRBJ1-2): SQTIHQWPATLVQPVGSPLSLECTVEGTSNPNLYWYRQAAGRGLQLLFYSVGIGQISSEVPQNLSASRPQDRQFILSSKKLLLSDSGFYLCAWRRRGNYGYTFGSGTRLTVV.